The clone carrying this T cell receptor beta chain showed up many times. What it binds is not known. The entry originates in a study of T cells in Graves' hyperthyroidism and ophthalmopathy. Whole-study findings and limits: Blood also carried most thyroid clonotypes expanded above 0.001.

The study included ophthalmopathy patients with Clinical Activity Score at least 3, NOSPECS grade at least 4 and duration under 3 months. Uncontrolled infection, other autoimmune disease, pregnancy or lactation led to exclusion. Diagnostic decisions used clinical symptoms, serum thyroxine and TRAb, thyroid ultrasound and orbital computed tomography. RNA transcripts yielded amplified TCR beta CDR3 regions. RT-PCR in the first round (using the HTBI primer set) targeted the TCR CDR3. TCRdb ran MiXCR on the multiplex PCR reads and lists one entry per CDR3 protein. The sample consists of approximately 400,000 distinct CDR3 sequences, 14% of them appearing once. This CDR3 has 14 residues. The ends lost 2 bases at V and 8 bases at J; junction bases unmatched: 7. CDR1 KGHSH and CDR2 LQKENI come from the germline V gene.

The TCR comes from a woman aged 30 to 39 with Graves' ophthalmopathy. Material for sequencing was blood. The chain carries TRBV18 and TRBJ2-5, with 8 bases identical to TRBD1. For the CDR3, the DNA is TGTGCCAGCTCACCAAAGGACAGGGCTCAAACCCAGTACTTC. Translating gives CASSPKDRAQTQYF.